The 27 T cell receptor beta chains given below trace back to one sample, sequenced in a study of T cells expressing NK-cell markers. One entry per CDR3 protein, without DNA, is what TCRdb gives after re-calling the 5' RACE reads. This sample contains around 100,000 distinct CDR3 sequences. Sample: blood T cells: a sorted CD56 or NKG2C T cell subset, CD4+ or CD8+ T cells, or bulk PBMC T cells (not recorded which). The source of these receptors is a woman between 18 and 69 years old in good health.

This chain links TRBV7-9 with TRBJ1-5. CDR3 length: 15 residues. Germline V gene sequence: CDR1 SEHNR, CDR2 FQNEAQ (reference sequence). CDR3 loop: CASSSGGGSDQPQHF. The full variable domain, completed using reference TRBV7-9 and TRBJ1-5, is DTGVSQNPRHKITKRGQNVTFRCDPISEHNRLYWYRQTLGQGPEFLTYFQNEAQLEKSRLLSDRFSAERPKGSFSTLEIQRTEQGDSAMYLCASSSGGGSDQPQHFGDGTRLSIL.

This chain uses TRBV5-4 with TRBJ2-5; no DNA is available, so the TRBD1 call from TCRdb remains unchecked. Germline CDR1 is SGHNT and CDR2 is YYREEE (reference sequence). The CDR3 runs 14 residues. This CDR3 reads CASRPTDSQETQYF.

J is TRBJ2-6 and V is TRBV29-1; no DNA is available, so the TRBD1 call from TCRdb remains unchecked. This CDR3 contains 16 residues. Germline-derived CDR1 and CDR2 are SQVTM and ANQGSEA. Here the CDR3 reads CSVRGVLSSGANVLTF.

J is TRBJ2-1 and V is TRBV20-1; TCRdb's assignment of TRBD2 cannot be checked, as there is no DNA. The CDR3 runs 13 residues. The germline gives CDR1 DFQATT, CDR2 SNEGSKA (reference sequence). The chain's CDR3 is CSAELLGETEQFF.

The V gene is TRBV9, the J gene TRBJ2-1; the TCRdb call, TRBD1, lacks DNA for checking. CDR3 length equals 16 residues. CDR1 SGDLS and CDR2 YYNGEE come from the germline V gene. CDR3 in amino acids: CASSVTDRVVYNEQFF.

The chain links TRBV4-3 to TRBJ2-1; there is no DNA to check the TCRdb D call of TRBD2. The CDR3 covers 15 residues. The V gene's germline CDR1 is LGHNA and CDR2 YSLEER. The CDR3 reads CASSPSGTLYNEQFF.

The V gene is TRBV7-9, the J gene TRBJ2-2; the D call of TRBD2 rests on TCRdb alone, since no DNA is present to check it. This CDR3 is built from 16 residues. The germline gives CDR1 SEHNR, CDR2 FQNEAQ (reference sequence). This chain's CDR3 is CASSSLPTGHTGELFF. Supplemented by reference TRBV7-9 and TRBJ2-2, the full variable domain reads DTGVSQNPRHKITKRGQNVTFRCDPISEHNRLYWYRQTLGQGPEFLTYFQNEAQLEKSRLLSDRFSAERPKGSFSTLEIQRTEQGDSAMYLCASSSLPTGHTGELFFGEGSRLTVL.

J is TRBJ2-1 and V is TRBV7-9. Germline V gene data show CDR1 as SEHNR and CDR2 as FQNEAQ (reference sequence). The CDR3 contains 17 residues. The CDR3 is CASSSTQTGATYNEQFF.

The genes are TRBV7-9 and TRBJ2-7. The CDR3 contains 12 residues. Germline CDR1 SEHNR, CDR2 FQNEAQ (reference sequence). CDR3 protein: CASSGSSYEQYF.

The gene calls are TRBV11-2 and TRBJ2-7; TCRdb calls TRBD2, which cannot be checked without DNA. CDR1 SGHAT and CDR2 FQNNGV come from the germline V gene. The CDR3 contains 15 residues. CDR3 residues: CASSSIAGVAYEQYF. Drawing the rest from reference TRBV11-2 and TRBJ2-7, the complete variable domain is EAGVAQSPRYKIIEKRQSVAFWCNPISGHATLYWYQQILGQGPKLLIQFQNNGVVDDSQLPKDRFSAERLKGVDSTLKIQPAKLEDSAVYLCASSSIAGVAYEQYFGPGTRLTVT.

The CDR3 region is CASSSSGDEQFF. The chain links TRBV5-1 to TRBJ2-1; TCRdb returns TRBD2, unconfirmable since there is no DNA. The germline CDR1 and CDR2 sequences are SGHRS and YFSETQ. The CDR3 runs to 12 residues.

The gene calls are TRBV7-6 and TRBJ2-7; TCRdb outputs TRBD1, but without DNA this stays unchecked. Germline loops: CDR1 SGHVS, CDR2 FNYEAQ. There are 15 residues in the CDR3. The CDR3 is CASTPSTGRSYEQYF.

The CDR3 loop is CASSQLGLREETQYF. The chain links TRBV4-1 to TRBJ2-5; TCRdb's assignment of TRBD2 cannot be checked, as there is no DNA. The V gene's germline CDR1 is MGHRA and CDR2 YSYEKL. This CDR3 contains 15 residues.

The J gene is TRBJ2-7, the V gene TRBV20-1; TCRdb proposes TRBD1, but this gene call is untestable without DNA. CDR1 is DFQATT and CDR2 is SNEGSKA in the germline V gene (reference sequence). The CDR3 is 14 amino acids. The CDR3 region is CSAIDRGGFYEQYF.

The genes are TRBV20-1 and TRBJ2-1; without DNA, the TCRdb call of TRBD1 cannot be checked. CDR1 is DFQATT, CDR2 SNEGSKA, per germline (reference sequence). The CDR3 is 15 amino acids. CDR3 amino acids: CSARETGAIYNEQFF.

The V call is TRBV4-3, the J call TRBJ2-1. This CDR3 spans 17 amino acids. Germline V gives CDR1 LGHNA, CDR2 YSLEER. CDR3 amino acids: CASSQEDRRGPYNEQFF.

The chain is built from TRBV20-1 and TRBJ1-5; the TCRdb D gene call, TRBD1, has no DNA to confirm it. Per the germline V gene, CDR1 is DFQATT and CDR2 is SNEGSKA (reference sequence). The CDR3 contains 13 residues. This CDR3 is CSARGQGSQPQHF.

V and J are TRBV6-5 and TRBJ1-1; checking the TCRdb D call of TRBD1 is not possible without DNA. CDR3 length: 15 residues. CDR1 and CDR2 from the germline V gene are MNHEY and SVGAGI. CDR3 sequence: CASSYMATGAIEAFF.

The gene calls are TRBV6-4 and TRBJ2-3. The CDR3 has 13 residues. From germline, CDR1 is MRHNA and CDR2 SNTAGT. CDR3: CASSDSVTDTQYF.

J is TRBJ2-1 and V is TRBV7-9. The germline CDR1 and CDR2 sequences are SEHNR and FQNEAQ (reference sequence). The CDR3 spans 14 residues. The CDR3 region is CASSFWDLYNEQFF. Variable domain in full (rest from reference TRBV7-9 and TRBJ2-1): DTGVSQNPRHKITKRGQNVTFRCDPISEHNRLYWYRQTLGQGPEFLTYFQNEAQLEKSRLLSDRFSAERPKGSFSTLEIQRTEQGDSAMYLCASSFWDLYNEQFFGPGTRLTVL.

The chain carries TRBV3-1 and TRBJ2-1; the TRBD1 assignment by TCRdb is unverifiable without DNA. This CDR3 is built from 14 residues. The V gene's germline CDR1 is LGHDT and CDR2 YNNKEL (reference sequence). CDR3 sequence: CASSQKGGYNEQFF.

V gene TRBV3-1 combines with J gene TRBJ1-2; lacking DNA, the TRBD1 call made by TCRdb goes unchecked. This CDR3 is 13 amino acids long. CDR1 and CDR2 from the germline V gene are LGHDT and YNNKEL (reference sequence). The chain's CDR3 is CASRPPGSYGYTF.

CDR3 loop: CASSLTTGENIQYF. This chain joins TRBV9 and TRBJ2-4; TCRdb returns TRBD1, unconfirmable since there is no DNA. The germline gives CDR1 SGDLS, CDR2 YYNGEE. CDR3 length equals 14 residues.

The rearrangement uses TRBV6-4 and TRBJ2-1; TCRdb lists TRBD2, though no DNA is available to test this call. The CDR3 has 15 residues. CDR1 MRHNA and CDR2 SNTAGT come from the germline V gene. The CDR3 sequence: CASSDTSGGATEQFF.

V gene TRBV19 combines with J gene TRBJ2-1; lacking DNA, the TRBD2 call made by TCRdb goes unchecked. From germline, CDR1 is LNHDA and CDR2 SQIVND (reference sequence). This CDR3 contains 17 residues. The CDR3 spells CASSMAPSGYVYNEQFF.

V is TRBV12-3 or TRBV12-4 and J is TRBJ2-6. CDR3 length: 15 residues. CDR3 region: CASTPLIGGANVLTF.

CDR3 protein: CASSFRSGELFF. The chain joins TRBV27 to TRBJ2-2. CDR3 length: 12 residues. Germline values: CDR1 MNHEY, CDR2 SMNVEV (reference sequence).